This T cell receptor (beta chain) emerged from a study of OX40 agonist ivuxolimab in advanced cancers. Here immunoSEQ multiplex PCR was the method, and the copy in TCRdb shows in-frame clones only, minus some. The data contain approximately 94,000 clones, 80% to 95% of them seen just once; the ten biggest clones take up under 0.65%. The CDR3 extends over 16 amino acids. Trimming pared 1 base from V and 0 bases from J, leaving 9 bases between. Germline CDR1 SEHNR, CDR2 FQNEAQ (reference sequence). General observations from the study: Researchers did not determine the expanded peripheral T cells' antigen specificity. Mean expanded clone counts were higher in CD8+ than CD4+ T cells.

This clone was found once. Its antigen remains unknown. This TCR derives from an adult with an advanced solid tumor such as melanoma, head and neck, liver or kidney cancer. This chain connects TRBV7-9 to TRBJ1-4, with D uncertain. The sample was CD4+ or CD8+ T cells sorted from blood, taken in a trial of the OX40 agonist ivuxolimab. The CDR3 bases are TGTGCCAGCAGCTTAGTAGTGGACGCAACTAATGAAAAACTGTTTTTT. Protein: CASSLVVDATNEKLFF.